This note documents a single T cell receptor (beta chain) sequence. Its specificity is not known. TCRdb's copy holds only in-frame clones and misses some; the assay was immunoSEQ multiplex PCR. The top ten hold about 11% of the sample, which has about 170,000 clones, about nine tenths seen once. This record comes from a study of radiation and T cells in renal cell carcinoma. Between the trimmed V and J ends, which lost 0 bases and 6 bases, there was a span of 16 bases. The CDR3 spans 16 residues. Germline loops: CDR1 SGHAT, CDR2 FQNNGV. This sample's time point: blood 4 weeks post-SBRT, at nephrectomy. The treatment denotes: 15 Gy SBRT to primary tumor, nephrectomy 4 weeks later. Nephrectomy followed 15 Gy stereotactic body radiation by 4 weeks. General study findings and limits: Top tumor clonotypes rose in blood 2 weeks post-radiation, then contracted.

This TCR came from a woman between 45 and 60 years old with renal cell carcinoma. The chain joins TRBV11-2 to TRBJ2-3; D unresolved. Sequenced material: blood, taken from a patient whose treatment included radiotherapy and nephrectomy. CDR3 sequence reads: CASSLDLPLAGDTQYF. As DNA, the CDR3 is TGTGCCAGCAGCTTAGATCTTCCGCTTGCTGGGGATACGCAGTATTTT.